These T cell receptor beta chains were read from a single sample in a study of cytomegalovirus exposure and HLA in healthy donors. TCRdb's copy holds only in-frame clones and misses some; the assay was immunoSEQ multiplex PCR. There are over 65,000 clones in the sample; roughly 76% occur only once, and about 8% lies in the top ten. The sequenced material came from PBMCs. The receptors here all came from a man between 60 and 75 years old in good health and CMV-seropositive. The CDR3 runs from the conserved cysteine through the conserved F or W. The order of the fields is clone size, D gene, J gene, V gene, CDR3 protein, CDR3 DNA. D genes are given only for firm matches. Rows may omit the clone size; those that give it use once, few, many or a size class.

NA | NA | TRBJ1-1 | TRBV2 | CASSAGSEAFF | TGTGCCAGCAGTGCCGGGTCTGAAGCTTTCTTT
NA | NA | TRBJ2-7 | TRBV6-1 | CASSEGFSSYEQYF | TGTGCCAGCAGTGAAGGGTTTAGCTCCTACGAGCAGTACTTC
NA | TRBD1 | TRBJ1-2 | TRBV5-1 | CASSLGDSGYGYTF | TGCGCCAGCAGCTTGGGGGACAGTGGGTATGGCTACACCTTC
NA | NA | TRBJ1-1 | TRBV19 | CASSWGRGDEAFF | TGTGCCAGTAGTTGGGGCAGGGGTGATGAAGCTTTCTTT
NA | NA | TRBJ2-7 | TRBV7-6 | CASSLSQQVSSYEQYF | TGTGCCAGCAGCTTATCCCAACAGGTCAGCTCCTACGAGCAGTACTTC
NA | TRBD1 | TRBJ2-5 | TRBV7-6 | CASSLVQGDETQYF | TGTGCCAGCAGCTTAGTACAGGGGGACGAGACCCAGTACTTC
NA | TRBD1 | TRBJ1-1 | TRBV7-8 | CASSLEGTGGGTEAFF | TGTGCCAGCAGCTTAGAAGGGACAGGGGGGGGAACTGAAGCTTTCTTT
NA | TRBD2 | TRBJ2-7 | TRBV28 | CASSLEGLAGGSDFYEQYF | TGTGCCAGCAGTTTAGAGGGACTAGCGGGGGGAAGTGATTTTTACGAGCAGTACTTC
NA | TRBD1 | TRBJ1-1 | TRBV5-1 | CASSRQGRVTEAFF | TGCGCCAGCAGCCGACAGGGAAGGGTCACTGAAGCTTTCTTT
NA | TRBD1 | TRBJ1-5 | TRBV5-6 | CASSRQGAFNQPQHF | TGTGCCAGCAGCCGCCAGGGGGCTTTCAATCAGCCCCAGCATTTT
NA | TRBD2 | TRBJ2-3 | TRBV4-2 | CASRPGTSDTDTQYF | TGTGCCAGCAGACCCGGGACTAGCGACACAGATACGCAGTATTTT
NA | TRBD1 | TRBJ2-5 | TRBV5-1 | CASSEGQQETQYF | TGCGCCAGCAGCGAGGGACAGCAAGAGACCCAGTACTTC
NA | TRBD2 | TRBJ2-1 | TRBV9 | CASSVGGGAWNEQFF | TGTGCCAGCAGCGTAGGCGGGGGGGCCTGGAATGAGCAGTTCTTC
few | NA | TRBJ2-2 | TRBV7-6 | CASSPSSYSVPGELFF | TGTGCCAGCAGCCCCTCTAGTTACTCGGTTCCCGGGGAGCTGTTTTTT
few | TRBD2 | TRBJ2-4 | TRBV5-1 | CASREGVGRNIQYF | TGCGCCAGCCGGGAGGGGGTAGGAAGAAACATTCAGTACTTC
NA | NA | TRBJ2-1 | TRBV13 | CASSFTVGYYNEQFF | TGTGCCAGCAGCTTTACTGTCGGGTACTACAATGAGCAGTTCTTC
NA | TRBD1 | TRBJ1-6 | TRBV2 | CASSGPDRGLYNSPLHF | TGTGCCAGCAGTGGGCCGGACAGGGGGCTCTATAATTCACCCCTCCACTTT
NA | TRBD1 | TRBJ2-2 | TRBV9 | CASSVGQGLNTGELFF | TGTGCCAGCAGCGTAGGACAGGGCCTGAACACCGGGGAGCTGTTTTTT
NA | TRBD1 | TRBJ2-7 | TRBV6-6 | CASSYSSGGSYEQYF | TGTGCCAGCAGTTACTCATCAGGGGGTTCCTACGAGCAGTACTTC
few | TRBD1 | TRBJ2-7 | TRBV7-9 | CASSRAGTEIYEQYF | TGTGCCAGCAGCCGAGCCGGGACAGAAATCTACGAGCAGTACTTC